This is a list of T cell receptor beta chains from one sample in a study of siplizumab effects on memory and regulatory T cells. TCRdb's table, derived via immunoSEQ multiplex PCR, lists solely in-frame clones and lacks some. The sample shows about 110,000 clones, around nine tenths of them seen only once. Sample: CD4+ T cells sorted from blood. These receptors came from a human donor in good health. Each CDR3 is given with its conserved first and last residue. The order of the fields is D gene, V gene, clone size, J gene, CDR3 protein, CDR3 DNA. D genes are given only for firm matches. A clone size is listed for some rows: how often the clone was seen (once, few, many), or a class if it is expanded.

-	TRBV29-1	-	TRBJ2-5	CSGAPGGRETQYF	TGCAGCGGAGCACCCGGGGGGCGGGAGACCCAGTACTTC
-	TRBV18	-	TRBJ2-3	CASSPPNGRTDTQYF	TGTGCCAGCTCACCACCGAACGGGAGAACAGATACGCAGTATTTT
-	TRBV6-1	-	TRBJ2-7	CASTRGHEQYF	TGTGCCAGCACGCGGGGACACGAGCAGTACTTC
-	TRBV4-1	-	TRBJ1-2	CASSHYGQGGFNYGYTF	TGCGCCAGCAGCCACTACGGACAAGGTGGTTTCAACTATGGCTACACCTTC
-	TRBV4-1	-	TRBJ2-5	CASSQTLPGQQETQYF	TGCGCCAGCAGCCAGACCCTTCCGGGACAACAAGAGACCCAGTACTTC
-	TRBV18	-	TRBJ2-7	CASSPDTGLTYEQYF	TGTGCCAGCTCCCCCGATACAGGGCTCACCTACGAGCAGTACTTC
-	TRBV7-9	-	TRBJ1-1	CASSPPDEAFF	TGTGCCAGCAGCCCACCCGACGAAGCTTTCTTT
TRBD1	TRBV9	once	TRBJ2-3	CASSVGGQNTDTQYF	TGTGCCAGCAGCGTAGGGGGACAGAACACAGATACGCAGTATTTT
-	TRBV6-5	-	TRBJ2-1	CASSYSVRYNEQFF	TGTGCCAGCAGTTACTCTGTCCGTTACAATGAGCAGTTCTTC
-	TRBV6-1	-	TRBJ2-1	CASSESSVYNEQFF	TGTGCCAGCAGTGAATCTAGCGTTTACAATGAGCAGTTCTTC
TRBD1	TRBV27	few	TRBJ1-2	CASSYGGQGRGYTF	TGTGCCAGCAGTTACGGAGGACAGGGTCGTGGCTACACCTTC
-	TRBV28	-	TRBJ1-2	CASTTVVKAGYGYTF	TGTGCCAGCACCACCGTAGTAAAGGCAGGCTATGGCTACACCTTC
-	TRBV29-1	-	TRBJ1-1	CSVTNTPGSGNTEAFF	TGCAGCGTTACAAACACACCAGGGAGCGGGAACACTGAAGCTTTCTTT
TRBD1	TRBV19	once	TRBJ1-5	CASLPGQGVRGNQPQHF	TGTGCCAGCTTACCGGGACAGGGGGTTCGGGGCAATCAGCCCCAGCATTTT
TRBD2	TRBV7-3	-	TRBJ2-1	CASSPNPRTSGRATYNEQFF	TGTGCCAGCAGCCCCAACCCCCGGACTAGCGGGAGGGCCACCTACAATGAGCAGTTCTTC
-	TRBV5-6	-	TRBJ1-2	CASSPRVRGGYTF	TGTGCCAGCAGCCCCAGGGTGAGGGGTGGCTACACCTTC
TRBD1	TRBV5-4	-	TRBJ1-2	CASAFNPRDSYGYTF	TGTGCCAGCGCTTTCAACCCGAGGGACAGCTATGGCTACACCTTC
TRBD1	TRBV7-8	-	TRBJ1-4	CASSTGQGAGEKLFF	TGTGCCAGCAGCACCGGACAGGGAGCGGGTGAAAAACTGTTTTTT
TRBD2	TRBV5-4	few	TRBJ2-1	CASSLDGTRVDEQFF	TGTGCCAGCAGCTTGGATGGGACTAGAGTGGATGAGCAGTTCTTC
-	TRBV28	-	TRBJ2-2	CASSFGAGEYGELFF	TGTGCCAGTTCGTTTGGGGCCGGGGAGTACGGGGAGCTGTTTTTT
-	TRBV9	once	TRBJ2-3	CASSVATKASSSDTQYF	TGTGCCAGCAGCGTAGCTACTAAGGCTAGCAGTTCGGATACGCAGTATTTT
TRBD2	TRBV6-1	-	TRBJ2-7	CASSEALGGTSGKYEQYF	TGTGCCAGCAGTGAAGCGCTGGGCGGGACTAGCGGAAAATACGAGCAGTACTTC
-	TRBV5-8	-	TRBJ2-7	CASSLWQGMGEQYF	TGTGCCAGCAGCTTGTGGCAGGGGATGGGGGAGCAGTACTTC
-	TRBV7-9	-	TRBJ2-1	CASSLFELKSGAPDNEQFF	TGTGCCAGCAGCTTATTCGAATTGAAGTCGGGTGCTCCTGACAATGAGCAGTTCTTC
TRBD1	TRBV4-2	-	TRBJ2-7	CASSQGQGASYEQYF	TGTGCCAGCAGCCAGGGTCAGGGGGCGTCGTACGAGCAGTACTTC
-	TRBV6-1	-	TRBJ1-5	CASSEAPGWGASQPQHF	TGTGCCAGCAGTGAAGCCCCGGGGTGGGGGGCGAGTCAGCCCCAGCATTTT
TRBD2	TRBV5-1	once	TRBJ2-5	CASRRTLSGGAAETQYF	TGCGCCAGCAGGAGAACTCTTAGCGGGGGGGCCGCAGAGACCCAGTACTTC
TRBD1	TRBV6-1	-	TRBJ2-7	CASSDRGNYEQYF	TGTGCCAGCAGTGACAGGGGGAACTACGAGCAGTACTTC
TRBD1	TRBV10-3	-	TRBJ1-5	CAIARTGENQPQHF	TGTGCCATCGCACGGACAGGAGAGAATCAGCCCCAGCATTTT
-	TRBV2	-	TRBJ2-4	CASGLSNIQYF	TGTGCCAGTGGACTTTCAAACATTCAGTACTTC
-	TRBV29-1	-	TRBJ2-3	CSVGSGGYTDTQYF	TGCAGCGTTGGCTCCGGTGGCTACACAGATACGCAGTATTTT
TRBD1	TRBV5-6	-	TRBJ2-7	CASTTLRTGRSYEQYF	TGTGCCAGCACCACCCTAAGGACAGGGCGCTCCTACGAGCAGTACTTC
-	TRBV6-5	-	TRBJ1-6	CASSYSKYSPLHF	TGTGCCAGCAGTTACTCGAAATATTCACCCCTCCACTTT
-	TRBV15	-	TRBJ2-5	CATSRGENRPETQYF	TGTGCCACCAGCAGAGGGGAGAACCGCCCAGAGACCCAGTACTTC
-	TRBV30	-	TRBJ1-1	CAWSITDEAFF	TGTGCCTGGAGTATCACGGATGAAGCTTTCTTT
-	TRBV2	-	TRBJ2-6	CASSAGVGSSGANVLTF	TGTGCCAGCAGTGCAGGGGTCGGGAGCTCTGGGGCCAACGTCCTGACTTTC
-	TRBV20-1	-	TRBJ1-2	CSARVNYGYTF	TGCAGTGCTAGAGTGAACTATGGCTACACCTTC
-	TRBV9	-	TRBJ2-3	CASSVGGLPVTDTQYF	TGTGCCAGCAGCGTAGGGGGCTTACCTGTCACAGATACGCAGTATTTT
-	TRBV27	-	TRBJ2-5	CASSLTSQETQYF	TGTGCCAGCAGTTTAACTAGCCAAGAGACCCAGTACTTC
-	TRBV19	-	TRBJ1-1	CASSIWFGQANTEAFF	TGTGCCAGTAGTATTTGGTTCGGGCAGGCGAACACTGAAGCTTTCTTT
-	TRBV5-1	-	TRBJ2-3	CASSLSLGDPDTQYF	TGCGCCAGCAGCTTGAGTTTGGGTGACCCAGATACGCAGTATTTT